One and the same sample provided the 24 T cell receptor beta chains below, sequenced in a study of tumor-infiltrating lymphocytes in primary liver carcinoma listed by TCRdb under 2017. The run used an Illumina HiSeq 2500. TCRbeta-specific cDNA was reverse-transcribed from approximately 460 ng total RNA using a constant-region primer and ProtoScript II reverse transcriptase. TCRbeta libraries were built with three nested multiplex PCR rounds, a slightly modified ARM-PCR procedure. Multiplex TRBV1-TRBV30 forward primers and a Cbeta reverse primer were used in the first two PCR rounds, each of which was run for around 9 cycles. TCRdb redid the processing of the public reads, applying fastp at Q25 and MiXCR, and retained in-frame beta chains. Rows are combined by CDR3 protein, so each entry shows the most common genes and DNA. Counted in this sample were 95,000 to 100,000 distinct CDR3 sequences; about 67% of them appeared once. The leading ten clones occupy 12% of the sample.

Total RNA and DNA were co-extracted without cell sorting from around 20-30 mg of bulk tissue using the AllPrep DNA/RNA mini kit. Sequencing was performed on liver tumor tissue from sampling region 2. In the paper's terms, the cell subset or site label means: tumor region T2, inferior pole. These receptors came from a woman aged 60-75 years with primary liver carcinoma and hepatitis B virus infection.

Of note for this clonotype: Being one base from a much bigger clone, this may be a read error. V and J are TRBV24-1 and TRBJ2-7; perhaps D is TRBD1 or TRBD2 (5 bases each). There are 16 residues in the CDR3. The V end was cut by 5 bases, the J end by 3 bases, with 19 bases between. Germline V lookup: CDR1 KGHDR, CDR2 SFDVKD. CDR3 region: CATSGPGHHPIYEQYF. For the CDR3, the DNA is TGTGCCACCAGTGGCCCGGGGCATCACCCAATCTACGAGCAGTACTTC.

As concerns this clonotype: At one end the junction does not follow the germline gene, possibly because of a read error. The chain's CDR3 is CAGSRSRSDDEQYF. Here the CDR3 DNA reads TGTGCCGGCAGTCGGAGCAGGAGTGACGACGAGCAGTACTTC. V and J are TRBV12-3 or TRBV12-4 and TRBJ2-7; D ambiguous. This CDR3 is built from 14 residues.

A word on this clonotype: This may arise from a read error, as a much more abundant clone is one base away. The chain couples TRBV5-1 to TRBJ2-2; D might be TRBD2 (5 bases). The CDR3 totals 16 residues. Germline assignment: CDR1 SGHRS and CDR2 YFSETQ. CDR3 sequence: CASTRGGQLNIGELFF. The CDR3 DNA is TGCGCCAGCACCCGAGGAGGTCAGTTGAACATCGGGGAGCTGTTTTTT.

V and J are TRBV28 and TRBJ1-1; possible D gene TRBD1, 5 bases. This CDR3 region has 13 residues. The germline V gene encodes CDR1 MDHEN and CDR2 SYDVKM. V was clipped by 9 bases and J by 11 bases, with 22 bases between them. CDR3 sequence reads: CARSPRRGTTAFF. CDR3 coding DNA: TGTGCCAGAAGTCCTCGGCGGGGGACGACGGCTTTCTTT.

In its sample, this clonotype was seen many times. CDR3 sequence reads: CASSHLSIAGARETQYF. CDR3 sequence (DNA): TGTGCCAGCAGTCACCTCTCTATAGCGGGAGCACGAGAGACCCAGTACTTC. This rearrangement joins TRBV6-2 or TRBV6-3 to TRBJ2-5, with 9 bases lining up with TRBD2. The CDR3 consists of 17 residues. V trimming: 5 bases; J trimming: 4 bases; junction bases outside the gene matches: 14. Germline CDR1 is MNHEY and CDR2 is SVGEGT.

The chain uses TRBV7-9 and TRBJ1-5; a possible D gene is TRBD1 (6 bases). The CDR3 covers 15 residues. Looked up from germline, CDR1 is SEHNR and CDR2 is FQNEAQ (reference sequence). Trimming pared 8 bases from V and 1 base from J, leaving 15 bases between. The CDR3 spells CASSSDRESNQPQHF. In nucleotides, the CDR3 is TGTGCCAGCTCCTCGGACAGAGAAAGCAATCAGCCCCAGCATTTT.

In its sample, this clonotype is medium-sized (0.01 to 0.1%). V is TRBV11-3 and J is TRBJ2-1; the match to TRBD2 covers 9 bases. Germline trimming cut 3 bases from V and 8 bases from J; bases unmatched to any gene: 14. Per germline, CDR1 SGHNT and CDR2 YENEEA. The CDR3 totals 17 residues. The CDR3 DNA follows: TGTGCCAGCAGCTTCGGTGGGTCGCGGGAGGGCCGCGATGAGCAGTTCTTC. This sequence encodes CASSFGGSREGRDEQFF.

In regard to this clonotype: The junction and the germline gene differ at one end; a read error may be behind it. This rearrangement joins TRBV6-4 to TRBJ1-5; TRBD1 aligns across 7 bases. The CDR3 loop spans 17 amino acids. Germline V gene data show CDR1 as MRHNA and CDR2 as SNTAGT. CDR3 coding DNA: TGTGCCAGCAGCGGGACAGCCAGAAACCCCCCCAATCAGTCCCAGCATTTT. Amino acids: CASSGTARNPPNQSQHF.

As to this clonotype: A much larger clone differs by one base, so this may be a read error. The V call is TRBV21-1, the J call TRBJ1-1. TRBV21-1 is classified as a pseudogene. This CDR3 has 13 residues. Here the CDR3 DNA reads TGTGCCACTACGATAGGGAGGTACACTGAAGCTTTCTTT. Translated, it gives CATTIGRYTEAFF.

This clonotype was picked up a small number of times. Germline is not matched at one junction end, which may reflect a read error. This chain links TRBV11-3 with TRBJ2-1; possible D gene TRBD1, 6 bases. Germline V gene sequence: CDR1 SGHNT, CDR2 YENEEA. CDR3 length equals 14 residues. CDR3 amino acids: CASSLGGPYNEQLF. The CDR3 DNA reads TGCGCCAGCAGCTTAGGGGGACCATACAATGAGCAGCTCTTC.

In regard to this clonotype: The junction departs from germline at one end; a sequencing error may be responsible. V gene TRBV4-2 combines with J gene TRBJ2-4, with 9 bases that match TRBD2. Germline V lookup: CDR1 LGHNA, CDR2 YNFKEQ. This CDR3 has 20 residues. The CDR3 DNA sequence: TGTGTCAGCAGCCAAGAGTCCCCTAGCGGGAAGGTAGGGCCAGGAAATATTCAGTACTTC. This encodes CVSSQESPSGKVGPGNIQYF.

This clonotype was counted at least ten times. The chain links TRBV5-1 to TRBJ2-5; 7 nucleotides line up with TRBD1. Germline-derived CDR1 and CDR2 are SGHRS and YFSETQ. V lost 5 bases and J lost 2; bases outside the gene matches: 6. The CDR3 is 14 amino acids. This chain's CDR3 is CASSIGTVQETQYF. CDR3 DNA: TGCGCCAGCAGTATCGGGACAGTTCAAGAGACCCAGTACTTC.

This clonotype is classed as medium-sized. The chain links TRBV11-3 to TRBJ2-5; D not certain. V was cut by 1 base and J by 4 bases, with 10 bases left in between. Germline V gives CDR1 SGHNT, CDR2 YENEEA. This CDR3 has 14 residues. The CDR3 DNA is TGTGCCAGCAGCTTAGTGGTGGTTGGAGAGACCCAGTACTTC. Its translation: CASSLVVVGETQYF. The variable domain in full, with the rest retrieved from reference TRBV11-3 and TRBJ2-5, is EAGVVQSPRYKIIEKKQPVAFWCNPISGHNTLYWYLQNLGQGPELLIRYENEEAVDDSQLPKDRFSAERLKGVDSTLKIQPAELGDSAVYLCASSLVVVGETQYFGPGTRLLVL.

This clonotype was seen ten or more times. A junction boundary mismatches the germline segment, possibly from a read error. The chain couples TRBV6-5 to TRBJ1-5; D is unclear. The CDR3 runs 16 residues. Per germline, CDR1 MNHEY and CDR2 SVGAGI. CDR3 DNA: TGTGCCAGCTGGCCTCCTCGAAGGATTTCATGGCAGCCCCAGCACTTT. The encoded protein is CASWPPRRISWQPQHF.

This clonotype was recorded only once. The gene calls are TRBV6-5 and TRBJ1-1, with D maybe TRBD1 (6 bases). This CDR3 contains 15 residues. The ends were cut back, 7 bases at V and 3 bases at J, with 18 bases in the middle. Germline V CDR1 and CDR2: MNHEY, SVGAGI. The CDR3 DNA reads as TGTGCCAGCAACCTAATACAGGGACGACACACTGAAGCTTTCTTT. The encoded protein is CASNLIQGRHTEAFF.

The chain employs TRBV28 and TRBJ2-5; TRBD2 agrees at 13 bases. V lost 8 bases and J lost 7; bases outside the gene matches: 13. CDR3 length: 16 amino acids. Germline CDR1 MDHEN, CDR2 SYDVKM. CDR3 bases: TGTGCCAGCGGTCTTGGAACTAGCGGGAGGGCAGGGACCCAGTACTTC. Its translation is CASGLGTSGRAGTQYF.

With regard to this clonotype: A read error may be the cause here, since a much bigger clone is one base away. The CDR3 is CASGLGRQGFSNQPQHF. The CDR3 region has the DNA TGTGCCAGCGGCTTGGGAAGACAGGGTTTTAGCAATCAGCCCCAGCATTTT. J is TRBJ1-5 and V is TRBV7-8; 7 positions match TRBD1. Germline loops: CDR1 SGHVS, CDR2 FQNEAQ. This CDR3 is built from 17 residues.

In this sample, this clonotype turned up many times. The chain recombines TRBV7-9 with TRBJ2-7; 12 bases are a match to TRBD1. This CDR3 is 15 amino acids long. The V gene end was trimmed by 5 bases and the J gene end by 6 bases; junction bases not matched to a gene: 8. Germline V gene sequence: CDR1 SEHNR, CDR2 FQNEAQ (reference sequence). The chain's CDR3 is CASSRLGGQGAEQYF. For the CDR3, the DNA is TGTGCCAGCAGCCGCTTAGGGGGACAGGGGGCCGAGCAGTACTTC.

The table lists this clonotype with a few counts. The rearrangement joins TRBV18 to TRBJ2-5, with 9 positions matching TRBD1. Germline V CDR1 and CDR2: KGHSH, LQKENI. The CDR3 sequence is 14 residues long. Trimming cost V 8 bases and J 4 bases; bases outside gene matches: 8. In DNA form, the CDR3 reads TGTGCCAGCCTAAACAGGGGGCGCGGAGAGACCCAGTACTTC. Encoded protein: CASLNRGRGETQYF.

This clonotype was counted only a few times. The chain combines TRBV9 with TRBJ2-1; 10 bases map to TRBD2. V lost 3 bases, J lost 7 bases, and 10 bases stayed unmatched. Germline V lookup: CDR1 SGDLS, CDR2 YYNGEE. The CDR3 covers 16 residues. In DNA, the CDR3 is TGTGCCAGCAGCGCGCACCCTAGCGGGAGTATGAATGAGCAGTTCTTC. As protein: CASSAHPSGSMNEQFF.

About this clonotype itself: One junction end does not reproduce the germline sequence, and a read error may be involved. This chain uses TRBV28 with TRBJ2-1; 9 nucleotides align to TRBD2. The CDR3 extends over 18 amino acids. Germline V gene sequence: CDR1 MDHEN, CDR2 SYDVKM. CDR3 amino acids: CASSTGGYGVAGVDEQLF. The CDR3 nucleotides are TGTGCCAGCAGTACTGGAGGCTATGGAGTAGCGGGAGTGGATGAGCAGTTGTTC. Drawing the rest from reference TRBV28 and TRBJ2-1, the complete variable domain is DVKVTQSSRYLVKRTGEKVFLECVQDMDHENMFWYRQDPGLGLRLIYFSYDVKMKEKGDIPEGYSVSREKKERFSLILESASTNQTSMYLCASSTGGYGVAGVDEQLFGPGTRLTVL.

Concerning this clonotype: One end of the junction fails to match germline, which may point to a read error. The chain has TRBV4-2 and TRBJ2-7; no definite D call. This CDR3 region has 13 residues. Germline V gene sequence: CDR1 LGHNA, CDR2 YNFKEQ. The CDR3 coding sequence is TGTGCCAACAGCCCCCGTTTACTCTACGGGCAGTACTTC. Translating it yields CANSPRLLYGQYF.

Remarks on this clonotype: A junction boundary mismatches the germline segment, possibly from a read error. The genes are TRBV11-2 and TRBJ2-7; 9 positions agree with TRBD2. This CDR3 is built from 14 residues. Germline loops: CDR1 SGHAT, CDR2 FQNNGV. CDR3 sequence (DNA): TGTGCCAGCAGCTTGATTAGCGGGAGTTACGAGCACTATTTC. As protein: CASSLISGSYEHYF.

To note about this clonotype: A read error may be the cause here, since a much bigger clone is one base away. The chain joins TRBV12-3 or TRBV12-4 to TRBJ2-3; D possibly corresponds to TRBD1 (6 bases). The CDR3 runs 15 residues. In DNA form, the CDR3 reads TGTGCCATCCAGAATGGGACATATCGCACAGATATGCAGTATTTT. It yields the protein CAIQNGTYRTDMQYF.